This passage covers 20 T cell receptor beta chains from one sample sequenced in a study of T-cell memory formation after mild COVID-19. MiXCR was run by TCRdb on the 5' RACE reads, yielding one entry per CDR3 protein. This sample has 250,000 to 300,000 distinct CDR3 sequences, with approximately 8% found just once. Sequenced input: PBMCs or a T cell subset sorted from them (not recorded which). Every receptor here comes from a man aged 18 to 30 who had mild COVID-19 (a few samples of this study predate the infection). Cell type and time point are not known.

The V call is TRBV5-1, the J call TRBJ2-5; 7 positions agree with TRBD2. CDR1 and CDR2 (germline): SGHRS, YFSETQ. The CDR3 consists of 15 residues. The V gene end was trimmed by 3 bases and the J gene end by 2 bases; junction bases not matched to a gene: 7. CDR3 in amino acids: CASSSTGGGQETQYF. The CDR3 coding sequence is TGCGCCAGCAGCTCAACGGGGGGTGGACAAGAGACCCAGTACTTC.

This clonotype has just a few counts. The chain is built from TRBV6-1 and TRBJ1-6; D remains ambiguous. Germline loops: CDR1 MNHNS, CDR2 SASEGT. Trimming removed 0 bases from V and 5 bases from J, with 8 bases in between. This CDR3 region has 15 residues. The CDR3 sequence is CASSEARRNNSPLHF. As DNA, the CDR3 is TGTGCCAGCAGTGAAGCCCGCCGAAATAATTCACCCCTCCACTTT.

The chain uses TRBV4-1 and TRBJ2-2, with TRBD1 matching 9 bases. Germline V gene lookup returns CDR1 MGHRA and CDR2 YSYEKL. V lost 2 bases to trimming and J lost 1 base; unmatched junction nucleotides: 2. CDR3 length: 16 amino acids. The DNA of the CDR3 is TGCGCCAGCAGCCAACTGGGACAGGGGAACACCGGGGAGCTGTTTTTT. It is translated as CASSQLGQGNTGELFF.

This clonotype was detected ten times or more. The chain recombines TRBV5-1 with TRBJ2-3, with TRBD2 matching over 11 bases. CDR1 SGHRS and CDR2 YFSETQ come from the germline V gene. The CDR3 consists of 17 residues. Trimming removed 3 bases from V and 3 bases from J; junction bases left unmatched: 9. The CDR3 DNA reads TGCGCCAGCAGCTCTCGACTTAGCGGGGGGGTTACAGATACGCAGTATTTT. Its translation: CASSSRLSGGVTDTQYF.

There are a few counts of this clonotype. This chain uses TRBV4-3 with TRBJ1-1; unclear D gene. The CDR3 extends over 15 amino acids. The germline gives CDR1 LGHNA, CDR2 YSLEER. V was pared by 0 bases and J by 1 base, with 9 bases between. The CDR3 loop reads CASSQDRVGNTEAFF. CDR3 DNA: TGCGCCAGCAGCCAAGATCGAGTAGGGAACACTGAAGCTTTCTTT.

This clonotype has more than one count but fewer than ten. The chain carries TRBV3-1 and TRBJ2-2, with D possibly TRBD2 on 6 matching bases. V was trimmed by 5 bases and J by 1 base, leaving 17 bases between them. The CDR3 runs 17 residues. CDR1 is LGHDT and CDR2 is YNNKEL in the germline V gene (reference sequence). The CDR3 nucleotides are TGTGCCAGCAGCACAAGATATAGCGGCCAGAACACCGGGGAGCTGTTTTTT. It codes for CASSTRYSGQNTGELFF.

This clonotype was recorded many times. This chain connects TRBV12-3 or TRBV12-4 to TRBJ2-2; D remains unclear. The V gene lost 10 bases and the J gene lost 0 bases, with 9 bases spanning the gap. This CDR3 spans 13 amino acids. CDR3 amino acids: CANQDSNTGELFF. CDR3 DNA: TGTGCCAACCAAGACTCGAACACCGGGGAGCTGTTTTTT.

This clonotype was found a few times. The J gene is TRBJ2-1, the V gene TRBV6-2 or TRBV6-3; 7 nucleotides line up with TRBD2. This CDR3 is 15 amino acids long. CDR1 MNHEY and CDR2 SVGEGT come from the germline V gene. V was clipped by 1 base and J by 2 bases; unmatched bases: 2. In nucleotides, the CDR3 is TGTGCCAGCAGTTACTACCGGGGGGCCTACAATGAGCAGTTCTTC. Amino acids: CASSYYRGAYNEQFF.

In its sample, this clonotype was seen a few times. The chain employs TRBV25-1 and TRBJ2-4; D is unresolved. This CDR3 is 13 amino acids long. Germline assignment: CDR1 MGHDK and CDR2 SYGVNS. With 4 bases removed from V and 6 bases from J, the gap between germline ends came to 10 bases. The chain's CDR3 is CASSVTATNIQYF. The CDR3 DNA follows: TGTGCCAGCAGTGTTACCGCGACAAACATTCAGTACTTC. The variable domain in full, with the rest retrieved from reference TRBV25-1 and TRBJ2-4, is EADIYQTPRYLVIGTGKKITLECSQTMGHDKMYWYQQDPGMELHLIHYSYGVNSTEKGDLSSESTVSRIRTEHFPLTLESARPSHTSQYLCASSVTATNIQYFGAGTRLSVL.

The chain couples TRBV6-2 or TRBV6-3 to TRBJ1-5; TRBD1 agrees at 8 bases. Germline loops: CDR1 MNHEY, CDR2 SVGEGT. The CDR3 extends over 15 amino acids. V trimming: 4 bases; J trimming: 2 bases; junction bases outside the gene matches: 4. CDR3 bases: TGTGCCAGCAGTTGGACAGGGTATGGCAATCAGCCCCAGCATTTT. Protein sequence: CASSWTGYGNQPQHF.

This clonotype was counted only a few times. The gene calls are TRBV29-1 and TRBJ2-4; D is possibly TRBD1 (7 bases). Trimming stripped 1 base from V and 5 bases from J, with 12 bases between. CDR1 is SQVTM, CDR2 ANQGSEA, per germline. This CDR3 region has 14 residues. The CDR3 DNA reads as TGCAGCGTTGAAGGGCGCAGGGGGGAAAACATTCAGTACTTC. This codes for CSVEGRRGENIQYF.

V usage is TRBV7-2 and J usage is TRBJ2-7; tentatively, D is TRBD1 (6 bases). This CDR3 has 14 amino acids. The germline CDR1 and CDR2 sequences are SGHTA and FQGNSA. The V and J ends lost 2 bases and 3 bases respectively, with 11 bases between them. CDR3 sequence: CASSLSRGNYEQYF. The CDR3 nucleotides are TGTGCCAGCAGCTTATCCAGGGGCAACTACGAGCAGTACTTC.

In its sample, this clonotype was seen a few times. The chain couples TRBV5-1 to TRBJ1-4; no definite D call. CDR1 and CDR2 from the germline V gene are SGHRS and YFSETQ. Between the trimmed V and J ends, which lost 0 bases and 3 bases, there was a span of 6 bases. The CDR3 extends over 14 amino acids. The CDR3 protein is CASSLERANEKLFF. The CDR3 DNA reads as TGCGCCAGCAGCTTGGAGAGGGCTAATGAAAAACTGTTTTTT. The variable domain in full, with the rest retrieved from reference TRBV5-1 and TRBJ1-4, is KAGVTQTPRYLIKTRGQQVTLSCSPISGHRSVSWYQQTPGQGLQFLFEYFSETQRNKGNFPGRFSGRQFSNSRSEMNVSTLELGDSALYLCASSLERANEKLFFGSGTQLSVL.

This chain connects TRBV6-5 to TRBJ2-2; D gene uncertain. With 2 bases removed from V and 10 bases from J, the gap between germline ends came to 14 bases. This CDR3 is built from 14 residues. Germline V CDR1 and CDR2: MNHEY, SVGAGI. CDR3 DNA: TGTGCCAGCAGTTACCCAAGGGTCCCCTTGGAGCTGTTTTTT. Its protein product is CASSYPRVPLELFF.

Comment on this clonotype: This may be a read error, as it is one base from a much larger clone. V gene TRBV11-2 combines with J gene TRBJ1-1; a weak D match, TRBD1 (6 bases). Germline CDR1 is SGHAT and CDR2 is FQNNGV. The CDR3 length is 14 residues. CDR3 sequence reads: CAISLGQSNTEAFF. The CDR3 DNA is TGTGCCATCAGCTTAGGACAGTCGAACACTGAAGCTTTCTTT. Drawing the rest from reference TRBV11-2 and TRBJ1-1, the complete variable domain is EAGVAQSPRYKIIEKRQSVAFWCNPISGHATLYWYQQILGQGPKLLIQFQNNGVVDDSQLPKDRFSAERLKGVDSTLKIQPAKLEDSAVYLCAISLGQSNTEAFFGQGTRLTVV.

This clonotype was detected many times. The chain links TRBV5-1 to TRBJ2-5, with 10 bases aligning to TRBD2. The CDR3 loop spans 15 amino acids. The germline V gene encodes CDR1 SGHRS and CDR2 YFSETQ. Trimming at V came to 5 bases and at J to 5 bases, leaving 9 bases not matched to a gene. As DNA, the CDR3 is TGCGCCAGCAGTCCGGAACTAGCGGGGATTGAGACCCAGTACTTC. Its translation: CASSPELAGIETQYF.

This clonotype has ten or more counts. CDR3 in amino acids: CASSIDQRGLRQPQHF. CDR3 sequence (DNA): TGTGCCAGTAGTATAGATCAAAGGGGGCTCCGCCAGCCCCAGCATTTT. The chain recombines TRBV19 with TRBJ1-5; 7 nucleotides agree with TRBD1. The CDR3 covers 16 residues. In germline, CDR1 is LNHDA, CDR2 SQIVND (reference sequence). The V and J ends lost 0 bases and 7 bases, in that order; junction bases with no gene match: 9.

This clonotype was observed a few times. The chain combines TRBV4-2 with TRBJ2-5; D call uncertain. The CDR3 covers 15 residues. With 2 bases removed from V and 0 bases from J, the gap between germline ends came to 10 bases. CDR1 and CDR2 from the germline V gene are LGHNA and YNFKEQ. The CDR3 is CASSQKRYDQETQYF. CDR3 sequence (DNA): TGTGCCAGCAGCCAAAAAAGGTACGACCAAGAGACCCAGTACTTC.

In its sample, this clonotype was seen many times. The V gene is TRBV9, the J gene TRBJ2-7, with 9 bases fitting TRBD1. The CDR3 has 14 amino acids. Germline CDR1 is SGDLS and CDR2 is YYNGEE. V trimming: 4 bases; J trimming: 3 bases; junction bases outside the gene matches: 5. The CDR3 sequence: CASSLGTGFYEQYF. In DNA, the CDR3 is TGTGCCAGCAGCTTAGGGACAGGGTTCTACGAGCAGTACTTC.

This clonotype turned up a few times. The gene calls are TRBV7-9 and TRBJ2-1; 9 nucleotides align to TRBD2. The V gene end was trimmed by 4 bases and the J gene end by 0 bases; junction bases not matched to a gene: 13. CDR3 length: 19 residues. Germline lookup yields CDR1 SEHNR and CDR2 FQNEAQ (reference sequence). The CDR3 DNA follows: TGTGCCAGCAGCTCCGGGCGCCTAGCGGGACCAGGCTCCTACAATGAGCAGTTCTTC. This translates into CASSSGRLAGPGSYNEQFF.